These 13 T cell receptor beta chains were all obtained from the same sample, sequenced in a study of graft-versus-host responses after intestinal transplantation. TCRdb keeps only in-frame clones here, not all; method: immunoSEQ multiplex PCR. The sample has 80,000 to 95,000 clones, about 92% seen once. These receptors' antigens are unknown. The sample was unstimulated CD8+ T cells sorted from spleen or lymph node cells, taken before intestinal transplant. The receptors come from a human donor who received an intestinal transplant.

The genes are TRBV2 and TRBJ1-2; D may be TRBD1 (5 bases). Trimming stripped 4 bases from V and 0 bases from J, with 12 bases between. Germline V gene data show CDR1 as SNHLY and CDR2 as FYNNEI. The CDR3 spans 15 residues. The CDR3 region is CASSGQLHANYGYTF. The CDR3 coding sequence is TGTGCCAGCAGTGGACAGCTCCATGCTAACTATGGCTACACCTTC.

J is TRBJ1-6 and V is TRBV30; TRBD1 aligns across 7 bases. There are 14 residues in the CDR3. The V and J ends lost 0 bases and 9 bases, in that order; junction bases with no gene match: 5. The germline gives CDR1 GTSNPN, CDR2 SVGIG (reference sequence). Written as DNA, the CDR3 is TGTGCCTGGAGTGTAGGGGACAGTATTTCACCCCTCCACTTT. Translated, it gives CAWSVGDSISPLHF.

The J gene is TRBJ2-7, the V gene TRBV5-6; no clear D. V lost 0 bases and J 6 bases, leaving 13 bases between the germline ends. The CDR3 has 14 amino acids. The germline V gene has CDR1 SGHDT and CDR2 YYEEEE. The CDR3 DNA follows: TGTGCCAGCAGCTTGGGAGGTCAGACTCGCGAGCAGTACTTC. Its protein is CASSLGGQTREQYF.

The chain carries TRBV14 and TRBJ2-2, with TRBD1 as a possible D gene (6 bases). CDR1 and CDR2 from the germline V gene are SGHDN and FVKESK. The CDR3 totals 14 residues. Trimming shortened V by 0 bases and J by 6 bases, and 8 bases separated the two germline ends. The chain's CDR3 is CASSQDGQPGELFF. The CDR3 coding sequence is TGTGCCAGCAGCCAAGATGGACAGCCCGGGGAGCTGTTTTTT.

This clone was recorded only once. This specimen includes other DNA sequences encoding the same CDR3. This chain connects TRBV6-5 to TRBJ1-1; weak D call: TRBD1 (5 bases). CDR1 and CDR2 from the germline V gene are MNHEY and SVGAGI. V was shortened by 6 bases and J by 2 bases, with 10 bases between the two germline ends. CDR3 size: 13 residues. The CDR3 here is CASSPTGNTEAFF. CDR3 sequence (DNA): TGTGCCAGCAGCCCTACAGGAAACACTGAAGCTTTCTTT.

The V gene is TRBV5-1, the J gene TRBJ2-5; 9 nucleotides match TRBD1. The J call could be wrong; TRBJ2-7 is a better fit for the DNA end. CDR1 and CDR2 from the germline V gene are SGHRS and YFSETQ. This CDR3 region has 14 residues. CDR3 bases: TGCGCCAGCAGCTACGGGACAGGGACGTACGAGCAGTACTTC. Its translation is CASSYGTGTYEQYF.

The CDR3 spells CAWSVLPIEKLFF. The DNA of the CDR3 is TGTGCCTGGAGTGTACTCCCCATTGAAAAACTGTTTTTT. The chain links TRBV30 to TRBJ1-4, with unresolved D. The CDR3 sequence is 13 residues long. Trimming took off 0 bases at V and 7 bases at J, with 9 bases between the two ends. Germline V gene sequence: CDR1 GTSNPN, CDR2 SVGIG (reference sequence).

The V gene is TRBV27, the J gene TRBJ2-7; 9 bases fit TRBD1. The CDR3 has 16 residues. V shed 1 base and J 2 bases; nucleotides not matched to a gene: 6. The germline V gene encodes CDR1 MNHEY and CDR2 SMNVEV (reference sequence). CDR3 amino acids: CASSLLTDRGPYEQYF. The CDR3 nucleotides are TGTGCCAGCAGTTTATTGACGGACAGGGGTCCCTACGAGCAGTACTTC.

This chain links TRBV2 with TRBJ2-5; 7 bases agree with TRBD2. Looked up from germline, CDR1 is SNHLY and CDR2 is FYNNEI. V shed 10 bases, J shed 5 bases, and the junction held 13 bases outside the gene matches. The CDR3 loop spans 14 amino acids. The CDR3 DNA follows: TGTGCCATCCCGGCCGGCACTAGCGTTGAGACCCAGTACTTC. Encoded protein: CAIPAGTSVETQYF.

Written as DNA, the CDR3 is TGTGCCTGGAGTGTTGTAGGGGAGGGAGATCAGCCCCAGCATTTT. It encodes CAWSVVGEGDQPQHF. The chain joins TRBV30 to TRBJ1-5, with D possibly matching TRBD1 (5 bases). Per germline, CDR1 GTSNPN and CDR2 SVGIG (reference sequence). The V and J ends lost 0 bases and 5 bases respectively, with 14 bases between them. There are 15 residues in the CDR3.

The rearrangement links TRBV28 to TRBJ2-3; D unresolved. This CDR3 contains 15 residues. Per germline, CDR1 MDHEN and CDR2 SYDVKM. V gave up 3 bases and J gave up 0 bases, with 10 bases separating them. The CDR3 bases are TGTGCCAGCAGTTTTACGAGGCCTAGCACAGATACGCAGTATTTT. The encoded protein is CASSFTRPSTDTQYF.

V gene TRBV27 combines with J gene TRBJ2-7; TRBD2 is a possible D gene (5 bases). Germline values: CDR1 MNHEY, CDR2 SMNVEV (reference sequence). V was pared by 4 bases and J by 4 bases, with 14 bases between. The CDR3 covers 14 residues. The DNA of the CDR3 is TGTGCCAGCAGTTGGGAGAGGTGGGGTTACGAGCAGTACTTC. Protein: CASSWERWGYEQYF.

V and J are TRBV7-9 and TRBJ2-7; TRBD1 matches 10 bases. CDR1 is SEHNR and CDR2 is FQNEAQ in the germline V gene (reference sequence). After removal of 5 bases from V and 0 bases from J, the junction contained 4 bases not matched to a gene. This CDR3 comprises 15 residues. CDR3: CASSKTGGPSYEQYF. The CDR3 DNA is TGTGCCAGCAGCAAGACAGGGGGCCCCTCCTACGAGCAGTACTTC.